A single sample is the source of the 21 T cell receptor beta chains below, sequenced in a study of blood T cell repertoires in COVID-19. Only in-frame clones appear in the TCRdb table, and some are missing; sequencing was by immunoSEQ multiplex PCR. The sample consists of approximately 80,000 clones, about 88% of them appearing once. The source material was peripheral blood. The receptors were sampled from a human donor in a cohort sampled during active COVID-19.

This clone was observed a single time. The chain uses TRBV12-5 and TRBJ1-6; D possibly corresponds to TRBD1 (6 bases). This CDR3 is built from 13 residues. V lost 8 bases and J 3 bases, leaving 8 bases between the germline ends. Germline assignment: CDR1 LGHNT and CDR2 FRNRAP. CDR3 protein: CASTGLYNSPLHF. The DNA of the CDR3 is TGTGCTAGTACAGGGCTCTATAATTCACCCCTCCACTTT. Full variable domain (remainder filled in from reference TRBV12-5 and TRBJ1-6): DARVTQTPRHKVTEMGQEVTMRCQPILGHNTVFWYRQTMMQGLELLAYFRNRAPLDDSGMPKDRFSAEMPDATLATLKIQPSEPRDSAVYFCASTGLYNSPLHFGNGTRLTVT.

CDR3: CASSVGGTANQPQHF. The DNA for the CDR3 is TGTGCCAGCAGCGTAGGTGGGACAGCAAATCAGCCCCAGCATTTT. The V call is TRBV9, the J call TRBJ1-5; 7 bases map to TRBD1. The germline CDR1 and CDR2 sequences are SGDLS and YYNGEE. V dropped 0 bases and J dropped 4; count of bases not matched to a gene: 4. The CDR3 consists of 15 residues.

V is TRBV2 and J is TRBJ1-2, with 12 bases fitting TRBD1. The junction had 8 bases not matched to a gene; V was cut back by 5 bases and J by 7 bases. Germline V gene data show CDR1 as SNHLY and CDR2 as FYNNEI. The CDR3 covers 15 residues. CDR3 residues: CASSPGTGGAGGYTF. The CDR3 region has the DNA TGTGCCAGCAGTCCCGGGACAGGGGGCGCGGGTGGCTACACCTTC.

In its sample, this clone was seen once. The gene calls are TRBV3-1 (or the pseudogene TRBV3-2) and TRBJ2-1; D possibly corresponds to TRBD2 (5 bases). V was pared by 4 bases and J by 7 bases, with 14 bases between. This CDR3 has 14 amino acids. Germline CDR1 and CDR2: LGHDT and YNNKEL (reference sequence). The DNA for the CDR3 is TGTGCCAGCAGCCCGGGAATAGCTGGGAATGAGCAGTTCTTC. Translating it yields CASSPGIAGNEQFF.

The genes are TRBV7-9 and TRBJ2-3; no firm D call. V dropped 5 bases and J dropped 0 bases, with 18 bases sitting between them. The germline CDR1 and CDR2 sequences are SEHNR and FQNEAQ (reference sequence). CDR3 length equals 17 residues. The CDR3 coding sequence is TGTGCCAGCAGCCCAATGGGTGTGCGGTCTAGCACAGATACGCAGTATTTT. This translates into CASSPMGVRSSTDTQYF.

The rearrangement links TRBV27 to TRBJ2-1; tentatively, D is TRBD2 (5 bases). This CDR3 is built from 18 residues. Germline values: CDR1 MNHEY, CDR2 SMNVEV (reference sequence). Trimming took 8 bases from V and 4 from J, leaving 27 bases between them. The CDR3 is CASRPTRAGEGSYNEQFF. The CDR3 coding sequence is TGTGCCAGCCGTCCAACCCGGGCAGGAGAGGGTTCATACAATGAGCAGTTCTTC.

V gene TRBV2 combines with J gene TRBJ2-1; the match to TRBD2 covers 7 bases. Germline values: CDR1 SNHLY, CDR2 FYNNEI. The CDR3 consists of 19 residues. With V trimmed by 7 bases and J by 1 base, 19 bases remained unmatched. As DNA, the CDR3 is TGTGCCAGCACCCTTAATCACCCTCTCGGGAGGAGATCCTACAATGAGCAGTTCTTC. Protein: CASTLNHPLGRRSYNEQFF.

This clone appeared once. The chain is built from TRBV3-1 (or the pseudogene TRBV3-2) and TRBJ2-7; D perhaps matches TRBD1 (5 bases). V lost 4 bases and J 3 bases, leaving 19 bases between the germline ends. This CDR3 comprises 16 residues. CDR1 is LGHDT, CDR2 YNNKEL, per germline (reference sequence). The chain's CDR3 is CASSLPGAPLNYEQYF. DNA for the CDR3: TGTGCCAGCAGCCTGCCTGGGGCTCCCCTTAACTACGAGCAGTACTTC.

This clone was found once. The CDR3 DNA is TGTGCCAGCTCACCCCTCTCTACGGGAGAGCAGTACTTC. Translating gives CASSPLSTGEQYF. The chain links TRBV18 to TRBJ2-7; tentative D call: TRBD2 (5 bases). The CDR3 is 13 amino acids. The V gene lost 3 bases and the J gene lost 7 bases, with 13 bases spanning the gap. Germline V CDR1 and CDR2: KGHSH, LQKENI.

The CDR3: CAISDTVGLAGPMMFF. DNA of the CDR3: TGTGCCATCAGTGATACCGTCGGACTAGCGGGGCCAATGATGTTCTTC. This sequence joins TRBV10-3 and TRBJ2-1; 12 bases map to TRBD2. The CDR3 loop spans 16 amino acids. V was pared by 3 bases and J by 15 bases, with 15 bases of the junction left unmatched. CDR1 and CDR2 (germline): ENHRY, SYGVKD.

This chain links TRBV2 with TRBJ2-1; 7 bases map to TRBD2. The trim removed 7 bases at V and 1 base at J, leaving 7 bases unmatched. Germline values: CDR1 SNHLY, CDR2 FYNNEI. The CDR3 is 15 residues long. DNA for the CDR3: TGTGCCAGCATCCCTCCTAGCGGTTCCTACAATGAGCAGTTCTTC. It specifies CASIPPSGSYNEQFF.

A few counts support this clone. J is TRBJ1-2 and V is TRBV7-9; D is unclear. CDR3 size: 14 residues. CDR1 is SEHNR and CDR2 is FQNEAQ in the germline V gene (reference sequence). Trimming took 1 base from V and 7 from J, leaving 13 bases between them. The CDR3 protein is CASSLDWRERGYTF. In nucleotides, the CDR3 is TGTGCCAGCAGCTTAGATTGGAGGGAACGTGGCTACACCTTC.

This chain joins TRBV7-8 and TRBJ2-3; TRBD2 matches 16 bases. J gave up 4 bases and V 1 base, and 8 bases lay outside the gene matches. The CDR3 sequence is 19 residues long. In germline, CDR1 is SGHVS, CDR2 FQNEAQ. CDR3 loop: CASSLGEGLAGGPADTQYF. As DNA, the CDR3 is TGTGCCAGCAGCTTAGGGGAGGGACTAGCGGGGGGGCCCGCAGATACGCAGTATTTT.

This clone was seen once. The rearrangement links TRBV28 to TRBJ1-2, with D unresolved. In germline, CDR1 is MDHEN, CDR2 SYDVKM. V lost 1 base, J lost 8 bases, and 14 bases lay in between. The CDR3 contains 14 residues. This CDR3 reads CASSLLSGDGGYTF. CDR3 DNA: TGTGCCAGCAGTTTATTGAGCGGGGATGGAGGCTACACCTTC.

This clone has just one count. The chain recombines TRBV15 with TRBJ2-5; a weak D match, TRBD2 (5 bases). Germline lookup yields CDR1 LNHNV and CDR2 YYDKDF (reference sequence). There are 17 residues in the CDR3. V was shortened by 2 bases and J by 1 base, with 17 bases between the two germline ends. CDR3 nucleotides: TGTGCCACCAGCAGACCACTGCGCGAGGGTATCCAAGAGACCCAGTACTTC. Amino acids: CATSRPLREGIQETQYF.

The genes are TRBV5-6 and TRBJ2-3; no firm D call. This CDR3 region has 14 residues. V was shortened by 0 bases and J by 3 bases, with 8 bases between the two germline ends. Germline V CDR1 and CDR2: SGHDT, YYEEEE. The CDR3 loop reads CASSLGAFTDTQYF. CDR3 nucleotide sequence: TGTGCCAGCAGCTTGGGGGCGTTTACAGATACGCAGTATTTT.

The rearrangement uses TRBV15 and TRBJ2-5, with D possibly being TRBD2 (5 bases). This CDR3 contains 15 residues. V gave up 0 bases and J gave up 2 bases, with 10 bases separating them. CDR1 and CDR2 (germline): LNHNV, YYDKDF (reference sequence). The CDR3 sequence: CATSRDRSGQETQYF. The CDR3, as DNA: TGTGCCACCAGCAGAGATCGAAGCGGTCAAGAGACCCAGTACTTC.

V gene TRBV3-1 (or the pseudogene TRBV3-2) combines with J gene TRBJ1-1; weak D call: TRBD1 (6 bases). Germline assignment: CDR1 LGHDT and CDR2 YNNKEL (reference sequence). This CDR3 contains 15 residues. The V end lost 6 bases, the J end lost 6 bases, and 20 bases lay between the germline ends. Here the CDR3 reads CASRIQGADSSEAFF. The CDR3 DNA reads TGTGCCAGCAGGATACAGGGAGCCGATTCTTCTGAAGCTTTCTTT.

This chain links TRBV30 with TRBJ2-1; D is perhaps TRBD1 (5 bases). V lost 0 bases and J lost 9, with 15 bases in between. The germline CDR1 and CDR2 sequences are GTSNPN and SVGIG (reference sequence). There are 14 residues in the CDR3. The CDR3 DNA reads TGTGCCTGGAGTGTACTTCTAAATAGGGGTGAGCAGTTCTTC. It is translated as CAWSVLLNRGEQFF.

The chain employs TRBV28 and TRBJ1-1; 9 bases are shared with TRBD1. CDR1 and CDR2 from the germline V gene are MDHEN and SYDVKM. After removal of 5 bases from V and 0 bases from J, the junction contained 4 bases not matched to a gene. The CDR3 sequence is 15 residues long. The CDR3 spells CASSTGTGMNTEAFF. In nucleotides, the CDR3 is TGTGCCAGCAGTACAGGGACAGGGATGAACACTGAAGCTTTCTTT.

The chain links TRBV18 to TRBJ1-4, with 7 bases that match TRBD1. The CDR3 is 15 residues long. V lost 3 bases, J lost 8 bases, and 9 bases stayed unmatched. Germline V gene sequence: CDR1 KGHSH, CDR2 LQKENI. The CDR3, as DNA: TGTGCCAGCTCACCTGACAGGGCCGGTCGAGAAAAACTGTTTTTT. This gives the protein CASSPDRAGREKLFF.